This T cell receptor (beta chain) was documented in a study of blood T cell repertoires in COVID-19. At the level of the study: The United States, Italy and Spain supplied acute and convalescent COVID-19 samples. Sample material is recorded as cDNA or gDNA derived from T cells, B-cell-depleted T cells, or PBMCs.

In the original analysis: Amplifying reference gene primers gave estimates of nucleated cell counts. The data were produced by immunoSEQ multiplex PCR, yet TCRdb's version contains in-frame clones alone and is incomplete. V and J calls and clone size follow that table, whereas D and trimming were derived from the DNA. Of around 220,000 clones listed, approximately 86% are singletons. This CDR3 has 15 residues. The germline V gene encodes CDR1 MNHNS and CDR2 SASEGT. The V end lost 0 bases, the J end lost 5 bases, and 11 bases lay between the germline ends. Seattle participants joined during active infection and were tracked over time.

The receptor's source is a woman aged 45-65 years with COVID-19, enrolled during active disease. This sequence joins TRBV6-1 and TRBJ2-1; D might be TRBD2 (7 bases). Sample: peripheral blood. Written as DNA, the CDR3 is TGTGCCAGCAGTGAAGCGGGGGGGCCGAACAATGAGCAGTTCTTC. This codes for CASSEAGGPNNEQFF.